These 22 T cell receptor beta chains were all obtained from the same sample, sequenced in a study of cytomegalovirus exposure and HLA in healthy donors. The PCR had 60 Vbeta and 13 Jbeta primers. This table comes from immunoSEQ multiplex PCR, and its TCRdb copy is limited to in-frame clones, with some not included. The table has 84,000 or so clones, approximately 65% seen once. What was sequenced was PBMCs. These receptors were obtained from a woman in her 30s in good health and CMV-seropositive.

This clone was picked up a small number of times. The V and J genes are TRBV7-6 and TRBJ2-5; a possible D gene is TRBD2 (5 bases). CDR3 length equals 14 residues. V was trimmed by 5 bases and J by 5 bases, leaving 15 bases between them. Germline lookup yields CDR1 SGHVS and CDR2 FNYEAQ. CDR3 DNA: TGTGCCAGCAGCCCCTATCAGAGAGGGGAGACCCAGTACTTC. This translates into CASSPYQRGETQYF.

In regard to this clone: Other DNA sequences from this sample encode an identical CDR3 as well. This chain joins TRBV28 and TRBJ1-2; no clear D gene. The CDR3 runs to 12 residues. The V and J ends lost 3 bases and 4 bases respectively, with 6 bases between them. The germline CDR1 and CDR2 sequences are MDHEN and SYDVKM. CDR3 DNA sequence: TGTGCCAGCAGTTTGACTGGCTATGGCTACACCTTC. Protein: CASSLTGYGYTF.

The chain recombines TRBV7-2 with TRBJ2-2; the match to TRBD2 covers 11 bases. The CDR3 sequence is 17 residues long. Germline CDR1 reads SGHTA; CDR2 reads FQGNSA. J lost 9 bases, V lost 4 bases, and 13 bases had no gene match. The CDR3 nucleotides read TGTGCCAGCAGCTCCCCGGGGCTAGCGGGGGGCCGGAGGGAGCTGTTTTTT. Its translation is CASSSPGLAGGRRELFF.

The chain carries TRBV20-1 and TRBJ2-7; D gene ambiguous. The germline V and J ends were trimmed by 7 bases and 3 bases, with 10 bases remaining between them. The CDR3 is 11 amino acids. From germline, CDR1 is DFQATT and CDR2 SNEGSKA (reference sequence). This chain's CDR3 is CSVYRDYEQYF. As DNA, the CDR3 is TGCAGTGTCTACAGAGACTACGAGCAGTACTTC.

The J gene is TRBJ1-2, the V gene TRBV6-1, with D perhaps matching TRBD1 (6 bases). Germline V gene lookup returns CDR1 MNHNS and CDR2 SASEGT. V was shortened by 6 bases and J by 2 bases, with 16 bases between the two germline ends. The CDR3 runs to 15 residues. The CDR3 sequence is CASSAAPRGNYGYTF. The CDR3 coding sequence is TGTGCCAGCAGCGCGGCTCCGAGGGGGAACTATGGCTACACCTTC.

The genes are TRBV6-1 and TRBJ2-5, with D unclear. In germline, CDR1 is MNHNS, CDR2 SASEGT. The CDR3 extends over 13 amino acids. Trimming removed 8 bases from V and 2 bases from J, with 12 bases in between. CDR3 loop: CASEAVIQETQYF. CDR3 sequence (DNA): TGTGCCAGCGAGGCGGTTATACAAGAGACCCAGTACTTC.

The rearrangement joins TRBV9 to TRBJ1-4; a possible D gene is TRBD1 (5 bases). V dropped 3 bases and J dropped 7 bases, with 16 bases sitting between them. The germline V gene has CDR1 SGDLS and CDR2 YYNGEE. The CDR3 is made up of 15 amino acids. CDR3 region: CASSAGGKDGEKLFF. DNA for the CDR3: TGTGCCAGCAGCGCTGGGGGGAAGGACGGTGAAAAACTGTTTTTT.

This clone has a handful of counts. The chain recombines TRBV28 with TRBJ1-2; 7 bases agree with TRBD1. Germline loops: CDR1 MDHEN, CDR2 SYDVKM. The trim removed 2 bases at V and 4 bases at J, leaving 7 bases unmatched. There are 15 residues in the CDR3. DNA of the CDR3: TGTGCCAGCAGTTTAAGGGACAGACCTTTCTATGGCTACACCTTC. Translating it yields CASSLRDRPFYGYTF.

This rearrangement joins TRBV21-1 to TRBJ2-7; the DNA was not used to check the table's D call, TRBD2. TRBV21-1 counts as a pseudogene. The CDR3 is 14 residues long. CDR3 in amino acids: CASSKDRGMYEQYF. CDR3 sequence (DNA): TGTGCCAGCAGCAAAGATCGGGGTATGTACGAGCAGTACTTC.

The chain employs TRBV5-4 and TRBJ1-2; possibly TRBD1 for D (6 bases). The CDR3 is 14 residues long. Germline lookup yields CDR1 SGHNT and CDR2 YYREEE (reference sequence). V lost 0 bases, J lost 5 bases, and 11 bases lay in between. As DNA, the CDR3 is TGTGCCAGCAGCTTGGAGGACAGAGTGTATGGCTACACCTTC. Protein product: CASSLEDRVYGYTF.

This clone was counted a single time. The gene calls are TRBV6-4 and TRBJ2-3; perhaps TRBD2 as D (7 bases). The germline V gene encodes CDR1 MRHNA and CDR2 SNTAGT. The CDR3 covers 14 residues. V lost 4 bases, J lost 4 bases, and 12 bases lay in between. The CDR3 sequence is CASSVRGAPDTQYF. Here the CDR3 DNA reads TGTGCCAGCAGTGTCCGGGGGGCACCAGATACGCAGTATTTT.

This clone was observed a few times. This rearrangement joins TRBV11-2 to TRBJ1-6; D is uncertain. Trimming cost V 2 bases and J 5 bases, with 4 bases left between them. Germline V gene lookup returns CDR1 SGHAT and CDR2 FQNNGV. The CDR3 consists of 13 residues. CDR3: CASSLTDNSPLHF. CDR3 in DNA: TGTGCCAGCAGCTTAACAGATAATTCACCCCTCCACTTT.

Only a few counts were recorded for this clone. This chain connects TRBV2 to TRBJ1-6; the D is unclear. The CDR3 runs to 13 residues. Germline V CDR1 and CDR2: SNHLY, FYNNEI. V lost 1 base to trimming and J lost 7 bases, with 5 bases between them. The CDR3 region is CASSEGRNSPLHF. CDR3 bases: TGTGCCAGCAGTGAAGGGAGAAATTCACCCCTCCACTTT.

This clone counts as medium-sized. V is TRBV2 and J is TRBJ2-7, with no clear D. Per germline, CDR1 SNHLY and CDR2 FYNNEI. The V end was cut by 4 bases, the J end by 0 bases, with 16 bases between. CDR3 length: 16 residues. CDR3 nucleotides: TGTGCCAGCAGTGTAGACCCGGGTCTTAGCTCCTACGAGCAGTACTTC. Its translation is CASSVDPGLSSYEQYF.

This clone appeared a few times. This chain links TRBV7-2 with TRBJ1-1, with unresolved D. The CDR3 length is 14 residues. V was shortened by 1 base and J by 4 bases, with 10 bases between the two germline ends. Germline V gene lookup returns CDR1 SGHTA and CDR2 FQGNSA. The CDR3 DNA is TGTGCCAGCAGCTTAGTGAGGGTTGGCACTGAAGCTTTCTTT. It codes for CASSLVRVGTEAFF. Drawing the rest from reference TRBV7-2 and TRBJ1-1, the complete variable domain is GAGVSQSPSNKVTEKGKDVELRCDPISGHTALYWYRQSLGQGLEFLIYFQGNSAPDKSGLPSDRFSAERTGGSVSTLTIQRTQQEDSAVYLCASSLVRVGTEAFFGQGTRLTVV.

This chain connects TRBV7-6 to TRBJ2-5; TRBD2 matches at 12 bases. The tail of the sequence fits TRBJ2-7 better, so the J call may be wrong. The V gene's germline CDR1 is SGHVS and CDR2 FNYEAQ. The CDR3 has 16 amino acids. DNA of the CDR3: TGTGCCAGCAGCCGAGGACTAGCGGGGCTTACCTACGAGCAGTACTTC. Residues: CASSRGLAGLTYEQYF.

This clone was picked up a small number of times. The chain joins TRBV5-8 to TRBJ1-6; 7 nucleotides align to TRBD1. The CDR3 consists of 15 residues. J was trimmed by 10 bases and V by 4 bases; bases with no gene match: 11. Germline CDR1 reads SGHTS; CDR2 reads YDEGEE. In DNA form, the CDR3 reads TGTGCCAGCAGCCGACTTATGACAGGGAACTCACCCCTCCACTTT. It encodes CASSRLMTGNSPLHF. The full variable domain, its missing parts supplied by reference TRBV5-8 and TRBJ1-6, is EAGVTQSPTHLIKTRGQQATLRCSPISGHTSVYWYQQALGLGLQFLLWYDEGEERNRGNFPPRFSGRQFPNYSSELNVNALELEDSALYLCASSRLMTGNSPLHFGNGTRLTVT.

The chain uses TRBV2 and TRBJ1-5, with TRBD1 matching over 7 bases. V lost 7 bases to trimming and J lost 6 bases; unmatched junction nucleotides: 6. The CDR3 has 13 amino acids. Germline CDR1 reads SNHLY; CDR2 reads FYNNEI. The CDR3 DNA sequence: TGTGCCAGCAAGCCTCCAGGGGGTCAGCCCCAGCATTTT. It translates to CASKPPGGQPQHF.

This rearrangement joins TRBV27 to TRBJ1-4; D is unclear. V dropped 2 bases and J dropped 3 bases, with 13 bases sitting between them. From germline, CDR1 is MNHEY and CDR2 SMNVEV (reference sequence). This CDR3 is built from 16 residues. CDR3: CASSLGRPGPNEKLFF. The CDR3 nucleotides read TGTGCCAGCAGTTTAGGTCGGCCAGGCCCTAATGAAAAACTGTTTTTT.

CDR3 sequence reads: CASSVGGAFSDTGELFF. DNA of the CDR3: TGTGCCAGCAGCGTGGGGGGGGCCTTTTCCGACACCGGGGAGCTGTTTTTT. The rearrangement links TRBV7-2 to TRBJ2-2, with a tentative D call TRBD2 (7 bases). The CDR3 is 17 residues long. The germline gives CDR1 SGHTA, CDR2 FQGNSA. V lost 5 bases to trimming and J lost 3 bases, with 19 bases between them. Supplemented by reference TRBV7-2 and TRBJ2-2, the full variable domain reads GAGVSQSPSNKVTEKGKDVELRCDPISGHTALYWYRQSLGQGLEFLIYFQGNSAPDKSGLPSDRFSAERTGGSVSTLTIQRTQQEDSAVYLCASSVGGAFSDTGELFFGEGSRLTVL.

The chain recombines TRBV4-1 with TRBJ1-1, with D maybe TRBD1 (6 bases). Germline V gives CDR1 MGHRA, CDR2 YSYEKL. The CDR3 is made up of 16 amino acids. The V gene lost 0 bases and the J gene lost 1 base, with 12 bases spanning the gap. The CDR3 sequence is CASSQEGAGANTEAFF. CDR3 sequence (DNA): TGCGCCAGCAGCCAAGAAGGGGCAGGGGCGAACACTGAAGCTTTCTTT.

This clone has only a few counts. The gene calls are TRBV6-4 and TRBJ2-5; TRBD2 aligns across 7 bases. After removal of 4 bases from V and 5 bases from J, the junction contained 10 bases not matched to a gene. Germline assignment: CDR1 MRHNA and CDR2 SNTAGT. This CDR3 region has 15 residues. The chain's CDR3 is CASSVSAGMMETQYF. The DNA of the CDR3 is TGTGCCAGCAGTGTCTCAGCGGGGATGATGGAGACCCAGTACTTC.